The sequence of this T cell receptor beta chain was determined in a study of blood T cell repertoires in COVID-19. Study summary: Collection of acute and convalescent COVID-19 samples took place in the United States, Italy and Spain. T cells, B-cell-depleted T cells, or PBMCs supplied cDNA or gDNA.

Looked up from germline, CDR1 is MNHEY and CDR2 is SMNVEV (reference sequence). The CDR3 has 16 residues. V lost 4 bases, J lost 1 base, and 13 bases lay in between. Method: immunoSEQ multiplex PCR; TCRdb's copy keeps in-frame clones and lacks some. The profile shows about 99,000 clones, around 83% of them singletons. Sequenced input: peripheral blood. The TCR originated in a man aged 65-85 years with active or convalescent COVID-19. The chain carries TRBV27 and TRBJ2-2; unclear D gene. The DNA of the CDR3 is TGTGCCAGCAGTTCTGAAACTTTCATGAACACCGGGGAGCTGTTTTTT. Its protein is CASSSETFMNTGELFF.